This T cell receptor beta chain was recorded in a study of neurological immune-mediated disorders. TCRdb re-called the 5' RACE reads through MiXCR, storing one row per CDR3 protein. This table has about 60,000 distinct CDR3 sequences, more than 8% appearing once. CDR3 size: 15 residues. From germline, CDR1 is MNHEY and CDR2 SVGAGI. The ends were cut back, 5 bases at V and 4 bases at J, with 18 bases in the middle. This clonotype was picked up many times. The time point is: longitudinal time-point 2. The clonotype originates from a man younger than 40 in good health. The V call is TRBV6-5, the J call TRBJ2-7, with D perhaps TRBD1 (6 bases). Sequenced sample: PBMCs. The CDR3 sequence is CASSVRATGKYEQYF. The CDR3, as DNA: TGTGCCAGCAGTGTCCGTGCAACAGGGAAATACGAGCAGTACTTC.